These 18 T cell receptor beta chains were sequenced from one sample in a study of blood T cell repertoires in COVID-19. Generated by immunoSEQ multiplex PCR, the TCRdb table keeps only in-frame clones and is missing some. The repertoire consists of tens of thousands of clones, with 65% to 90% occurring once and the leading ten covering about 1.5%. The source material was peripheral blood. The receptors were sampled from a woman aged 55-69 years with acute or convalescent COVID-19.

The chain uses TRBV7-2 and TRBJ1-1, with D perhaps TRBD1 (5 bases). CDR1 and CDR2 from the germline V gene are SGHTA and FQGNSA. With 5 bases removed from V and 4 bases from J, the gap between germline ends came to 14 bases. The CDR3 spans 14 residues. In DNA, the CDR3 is TGTGCCAGCAGCACTACAGGAAGAATCACTGAAGCTTTCTTT. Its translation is CASSTTGRITEAFF.

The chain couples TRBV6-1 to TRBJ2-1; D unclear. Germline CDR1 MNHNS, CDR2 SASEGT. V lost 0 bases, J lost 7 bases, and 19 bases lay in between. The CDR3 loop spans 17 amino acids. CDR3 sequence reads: CASSEALPAMTRNEQFF. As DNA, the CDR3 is TGTGCCAGCAGTGAAGCGCTTCCCGCTATGACAAGGAATGAGCAGTTCTTC.

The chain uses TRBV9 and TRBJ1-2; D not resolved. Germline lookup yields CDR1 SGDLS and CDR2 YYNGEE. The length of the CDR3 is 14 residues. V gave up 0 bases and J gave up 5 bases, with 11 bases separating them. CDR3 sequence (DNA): TGTGCCAGCAGCGTAGTGTCCAGGAAGTATGGCTACACCTTC. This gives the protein CASSVVSRKYGYTF. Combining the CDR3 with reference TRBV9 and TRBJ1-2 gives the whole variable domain DSGVTQTPKHLITATGQRVTLRCSPRSGDLSVYWYQQSLDQGLQFLIQYYNGEERAKGNILERFSAQQFPDLHSELNLSSLELGDSALYFCASSVVSRKYGYTFGSGTRLTVV.

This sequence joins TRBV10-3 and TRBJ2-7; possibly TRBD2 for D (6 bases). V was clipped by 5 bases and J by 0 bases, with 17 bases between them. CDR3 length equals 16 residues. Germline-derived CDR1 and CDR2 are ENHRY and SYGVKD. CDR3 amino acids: CAISSNPGTASYEQYF. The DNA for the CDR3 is TGTGCCATCAGTTCCAACCCCGGGACTGCCTCCTACGAGCAGTACTTC.

The CDR3 DNA is TGTGCCAGCAGTGACCGGGGATTAGCCTCACCCCTCCACTTT. Residues: CASSDRGLASPLHF. This rearrangement joins TRBV2 to TRBJ1-6; D is undetermined. The germline V gene encodes CDR1 SNHLY and CDR2 FYNNEI. V lost 3 bases and J lost 10, with 13 bases in between. This CDR3 has 14 residues.

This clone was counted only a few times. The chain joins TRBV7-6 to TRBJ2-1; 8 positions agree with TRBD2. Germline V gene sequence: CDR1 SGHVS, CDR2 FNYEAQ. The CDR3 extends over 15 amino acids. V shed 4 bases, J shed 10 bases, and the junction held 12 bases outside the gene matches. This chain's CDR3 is CASSSGAGRAPEQFF. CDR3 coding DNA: TGTGCCAGCAGCTCCGGAGCCGGGAGGGCCCCCGAGCAGTTCTTC.

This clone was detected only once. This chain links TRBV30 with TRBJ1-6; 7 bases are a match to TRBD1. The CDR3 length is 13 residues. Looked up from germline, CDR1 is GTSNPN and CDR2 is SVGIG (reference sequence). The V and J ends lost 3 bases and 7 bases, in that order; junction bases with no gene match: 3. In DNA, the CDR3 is TGTGCCTGGAGCCCGGGACAGAATTCACCCCTCCACTTT. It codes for CAWSPGQNSPLHF.

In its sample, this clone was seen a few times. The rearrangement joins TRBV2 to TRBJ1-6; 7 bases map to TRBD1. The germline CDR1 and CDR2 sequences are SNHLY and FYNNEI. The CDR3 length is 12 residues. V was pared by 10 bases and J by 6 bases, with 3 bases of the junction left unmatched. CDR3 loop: CATRQGNSPLHF. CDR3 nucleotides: TGTGCCACTAGACAGGGTAATTCACCCCTCCACTTT.

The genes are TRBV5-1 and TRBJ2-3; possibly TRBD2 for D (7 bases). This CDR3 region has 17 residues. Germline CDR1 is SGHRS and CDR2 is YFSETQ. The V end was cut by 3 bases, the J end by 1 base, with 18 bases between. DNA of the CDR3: TGCGCCAGCAGCTCGGGACAAACTAGCGCCGGCACAGATACGCAGTATTTT. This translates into CASSSGQTSAGTDTQYF. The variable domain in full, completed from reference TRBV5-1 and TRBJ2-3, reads KAGVTQTPRYLIKTRGQQVTLSCSPISGHRSVSWYQQTPGQGLQFLFEYFSETQRNKGNFPGRFSGRQFSNSRSEMNVSTLELGDSALYLCASSSGQTSAGTDTQYFGPGTRLTVL.

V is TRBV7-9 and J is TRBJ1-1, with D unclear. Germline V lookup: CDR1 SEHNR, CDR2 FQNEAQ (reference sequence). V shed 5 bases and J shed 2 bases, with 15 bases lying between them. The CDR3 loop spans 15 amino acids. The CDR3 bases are TGTGCCAGCAGCGCATTTTCCCAGGCTAACACTGAAGCTTTCTTT. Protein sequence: CASSAFSQANTEAFF.

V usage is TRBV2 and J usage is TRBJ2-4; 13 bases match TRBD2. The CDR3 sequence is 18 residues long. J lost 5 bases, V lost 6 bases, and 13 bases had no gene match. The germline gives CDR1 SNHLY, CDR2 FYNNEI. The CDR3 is CASSPGLAGWGVQNIQYF. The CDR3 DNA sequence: TGTGCCAGCAGCCCGGGACTAGCGGGGTGGGGGGTCCAAAACATTCAGTACTTC.

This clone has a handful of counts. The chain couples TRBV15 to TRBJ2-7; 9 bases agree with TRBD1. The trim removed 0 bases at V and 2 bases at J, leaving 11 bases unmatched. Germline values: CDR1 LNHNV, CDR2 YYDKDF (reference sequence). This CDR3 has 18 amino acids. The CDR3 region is CATSRDYGTGSVTYEQYF. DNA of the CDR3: TGTGCCACCAGCAGAGATTACGGGACAGGGTCCGTCACCTACGAGCAGTACTTC.

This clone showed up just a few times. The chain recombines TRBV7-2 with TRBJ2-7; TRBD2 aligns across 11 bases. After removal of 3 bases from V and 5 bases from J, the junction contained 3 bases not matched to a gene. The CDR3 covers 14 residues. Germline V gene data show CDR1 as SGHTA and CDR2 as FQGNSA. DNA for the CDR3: TGTGCCAGCAGCTTGACTAGCGGGGCCCACGAGCAGTACTTC. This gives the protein CASSLTSGAHEQYF.

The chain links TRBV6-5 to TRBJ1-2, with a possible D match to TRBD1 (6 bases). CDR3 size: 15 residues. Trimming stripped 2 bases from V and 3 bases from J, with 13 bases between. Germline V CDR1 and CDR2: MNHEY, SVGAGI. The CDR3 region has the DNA TGTGCCAGCAGTTACCCCGAAGACAGGCACTATGGCTACACCTTC. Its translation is CASSYPEDRHYGYTF.

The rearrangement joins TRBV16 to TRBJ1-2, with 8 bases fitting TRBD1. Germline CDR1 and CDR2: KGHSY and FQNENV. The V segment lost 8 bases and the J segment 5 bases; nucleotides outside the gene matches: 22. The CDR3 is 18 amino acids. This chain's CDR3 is CASQRTGQGNFLGYGYTF. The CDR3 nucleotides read TGTGCCAGCCAACGAACCGGACAGGGCAATTTTCTTGGGTATGGCTACACCTTC. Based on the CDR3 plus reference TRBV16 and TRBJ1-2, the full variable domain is GEEVAQTPKHLVRGEGQKAKLYCAPIKGHSYVFWYQQVLKNEFKFLISFQNENVFDETGMPKERFSAKCLPNSPCSLEIQATKLEDSAVYFCASQRTGQGNFLGYGYTFGSGTRLTVV.

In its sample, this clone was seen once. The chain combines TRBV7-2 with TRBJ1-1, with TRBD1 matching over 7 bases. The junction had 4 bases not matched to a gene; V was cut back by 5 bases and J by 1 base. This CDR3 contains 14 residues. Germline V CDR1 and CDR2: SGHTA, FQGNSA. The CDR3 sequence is CASSIQGGNTEAFF. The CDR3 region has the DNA TGTGCCAGCAGCATCCAGGGGGGGAACACTGAAGCTTTCTTT.

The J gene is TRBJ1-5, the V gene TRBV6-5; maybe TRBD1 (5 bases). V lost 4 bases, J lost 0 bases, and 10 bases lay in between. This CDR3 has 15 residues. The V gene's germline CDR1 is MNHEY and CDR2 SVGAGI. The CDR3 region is CASSSIGGSNQPQHF. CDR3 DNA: TGTGCCAGCAGTTCTATCGGGGGTAGCAATCAGCCCCAGCATTTT.

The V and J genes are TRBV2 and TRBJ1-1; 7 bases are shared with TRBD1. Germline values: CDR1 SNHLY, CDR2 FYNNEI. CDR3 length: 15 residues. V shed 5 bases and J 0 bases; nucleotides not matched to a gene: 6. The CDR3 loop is CASSITGTVNTEAFF. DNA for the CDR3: TGTGCCAGCAGTATAACCGGGACAGTGAACACTGAAGCTTTCTTT.